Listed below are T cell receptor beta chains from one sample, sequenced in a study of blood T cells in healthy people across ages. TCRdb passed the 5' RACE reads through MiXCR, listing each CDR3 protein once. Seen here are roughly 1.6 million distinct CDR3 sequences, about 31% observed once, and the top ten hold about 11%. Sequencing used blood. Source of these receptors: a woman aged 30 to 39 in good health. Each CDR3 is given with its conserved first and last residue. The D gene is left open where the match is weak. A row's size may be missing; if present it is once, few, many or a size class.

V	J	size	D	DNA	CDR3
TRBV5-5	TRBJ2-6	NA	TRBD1	TGTGCCAGCAGTTCCAACAGGGGGCAAGGGGCCAACGTCCTGACTTTC	CASSSNRGQGANVLTF
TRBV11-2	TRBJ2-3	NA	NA	TGTGCCAGCAGCTTACCATCATCCGAGGACGGAGGGACAGATACGCAGTATTTT	CASSLPSSEDGGTDTQYF
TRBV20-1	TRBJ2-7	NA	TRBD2	TGCAGTGCTAAGCTCTTTGGGACTAGCGGGGGAGGCGAGCAGTACTTC	CSAKLFGTSGGGEQYF
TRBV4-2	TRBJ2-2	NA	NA	TGTGCCAGCAGCCTCCGGGACGCTGGAAAGGGGGAGCTGTTTTTT	CASSLRDAGKGELFF
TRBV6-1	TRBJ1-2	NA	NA	TGTGCCAGCAAGATCCACCTGCCGGAGACAACTTATGGCTACACCTTC	CASKIHLPETTYGYTF
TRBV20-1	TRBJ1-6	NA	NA	TGCAGTGCAACCAACACGGGGGTAACGGGGTCACCCCTCCACTTT	CSATNTGVTGSPLHF
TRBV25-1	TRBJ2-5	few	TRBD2	TGTGCCAGCAGTGCGCTAGCGGGAGGTCCGGGGGAGACCCAGTACTTC	CASSALAGGPGETQYF
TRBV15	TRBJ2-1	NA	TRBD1	TGTGCCACCAGCACCAGAGGACAGGGGAGGGGCGTGCAGTTCTTC	CATSTRGQGRGVQFF
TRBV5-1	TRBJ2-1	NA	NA	TGCGCCAGCAGCTTGGCGCCGAATTACTACAATGAGCAGTTCTTC	CASSLAPNYYNEQFF
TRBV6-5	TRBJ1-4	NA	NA	TGTGCCAGCAGTTACGTACCTTCAACTAATGAAAAACTGTTTTTT	CASSYVPSTNEKLFF
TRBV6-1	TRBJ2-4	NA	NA	TGTGCCAGCAGTGGCCTGGAGATAGCCATAGGGTCCAAAAACATTCAGTACTTC	CASSGLEIAIGSKNIQYF
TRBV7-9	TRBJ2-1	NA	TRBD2	TGTGCCAGCAGCCCGACCCTAGCGGGAAGTGAGCAGTTCTTC	CASSPTLAGSEQFF
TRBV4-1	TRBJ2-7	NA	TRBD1	TGCGCCAGCAGCTTGACCGGGACAGGGGTCCCGGGCTCCTACGAGCAGTACTTC	CASSLTGTGVPGSYEQYF
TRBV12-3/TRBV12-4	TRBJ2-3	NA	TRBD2	TGCGCCAGCAGTCCGCCGGGACTAGCGGGAGTCGGTACGCAGTATTTT	CASSPPGLAGVGTQYF
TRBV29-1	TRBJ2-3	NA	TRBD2	TGCAGCGTTGAAGTTCCTAGCGGGAACACAGATACGCAGTATTTT	CSVEVPSGNTDTQYF
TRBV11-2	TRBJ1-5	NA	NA	TGTGCCAGCAGCTTAGAGGGTAATACCAATCAGCCCCAGCATTTT	CASSLEGNTNQPQHF
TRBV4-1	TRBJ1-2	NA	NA	TGCGCCAGCAGCCAAGTAAGGCTGGGAGAGGGCTATGGCTACACCTTC	CASSQVRLGEGYGYTF
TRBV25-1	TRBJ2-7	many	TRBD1	TGTGCCACCAGTGGGACAGGTGTATACGAGCAGTACTTC	CATSGTGVYEQYF
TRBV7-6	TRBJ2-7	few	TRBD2	TGTGCCAGCAGCTCCTGGAGGACGGGAGGGAACTACGAGCAGTACTTC	CASSSWRTGGNYEQYF
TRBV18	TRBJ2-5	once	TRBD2	TGTGCCAGCTCACATCTAGCGGGGAACCAAGAGACCCAGTACTTC	CASSHLAGNQETQYF
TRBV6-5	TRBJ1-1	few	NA	TGTGCCAGCAGACCTCGCCGGGACACTGAAGCTTTCTTT	CASRPRRDTEAFF
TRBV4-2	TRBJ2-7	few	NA	TGTGCCAGCAGCCAAGAGAGTACAGCAGCCTACGAGCAGTACTTC	CASSQESTAAYEQYF
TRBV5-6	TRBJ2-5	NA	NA	TGTGCCAGTAGACTTTCGCCCACCGCGCAAGAGACCCAGTACTTC	CASRLSPTAQETQYF
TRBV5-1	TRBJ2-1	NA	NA	TGCGCCACCAGCTTGTCTAGCATTGAGCAGTTCTTC	CATSLSSIEQFF
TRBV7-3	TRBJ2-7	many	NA	TGTGCCAGCAGCCCCTTGTGGACCACCTACGAGCAGTACTTC	CASSPLWTTYEQYF
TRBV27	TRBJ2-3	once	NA	TGTGCCAGCAGTGTCCGACGCGCAGATACGCAGTATTTT	CASSVRRADTQYF
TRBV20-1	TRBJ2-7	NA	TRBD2	TGCAGTGCTAGAAGGAGGGGAGGGACCTACGAGCAGTACTTC	CSARRRGGTYEQYF
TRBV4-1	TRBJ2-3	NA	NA	TGCGCCAGCAGCCAAGATGCGCGGGGACCAGATACGCAGTATTTT	CASSQDARGPDTQYF
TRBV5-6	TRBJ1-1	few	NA	TGTGCCAGCAGCTTGTATTTGGGCGTGAACACTGAAGCTTTCTTT	CASSLYLGVNTEAFF
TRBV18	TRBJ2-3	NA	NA	TGTGCCAGCTCACCACCGGCCAGGACTACGCAGTATTTT	CASSPPARTTQYF
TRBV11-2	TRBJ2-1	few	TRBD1	TGTGCCAGCAGCTCGTTAATCCGGGACAGGGTTCGCAATGAGCAGTTCTTC	CASSSLIRDRVRNEQFF
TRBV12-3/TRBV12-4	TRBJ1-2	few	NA	TGTGCCAGCATTCAGGGGAGGAGTAACTATGGCTACACCTTC	CASIQGRSNYGYTF
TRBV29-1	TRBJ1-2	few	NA	TGCAGCGTTGAACGCCAAGGGAGGAACTATGGCTACACCTTC	CSVERQGRNYGYTF
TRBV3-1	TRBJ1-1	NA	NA	TGTGCCAGCAGCCAAGAACAGATGAACACTGAAGCTTTCTTT	CASSQEQMNTEAFF
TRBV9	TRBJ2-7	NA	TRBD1	TGTGCCAGCAGCGCACGGGACAGGGGGCCTTACGAGCAGTACTTC	CASSARDRGPYEQYF
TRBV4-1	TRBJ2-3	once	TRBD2	TGCGCCAGCAGCCAAGTAATTAGCGGGGCTAGCACAGATACGCAGTATTTT	CASSQVISGASTDTQYF
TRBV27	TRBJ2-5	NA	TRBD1	TGTGCCAGCAGTGCAACAGGGGGGCAGACCCAGTACTTC	CASSATGGQTQYF
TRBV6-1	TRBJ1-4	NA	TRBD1	TGTGCCAGCAGAACCGACAGGGGGCGTGAAAAACTGTTTTTT	CASRTDRGREKLFF
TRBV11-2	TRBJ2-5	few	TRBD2	TGTGCCAGCAGCTTGTTTGCGGGGGAAGAGACCCAGTACTTC	CASSLFAGEETQYF
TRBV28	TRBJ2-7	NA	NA	TGTGCCAGCAGTTTCCCCGGCAAACACGGCTACGAGCAGTACTTC	CASSFPGKHGYEQYF
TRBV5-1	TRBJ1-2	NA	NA	TGCGCCAGCACTGGGGGAGACAAGGGCTATGGCTACACCTTC	CASTGGDKGYGYTF
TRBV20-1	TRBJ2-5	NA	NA	TGCAGTACCAACGTGGGGGTACAAGAGACCCAGTACTTC	CSTNVGVQETQYF
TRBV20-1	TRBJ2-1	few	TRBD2	TGCAGTGCTTTTATCGCTAGCGGGGGTAGCTCCTACAATGAGCAGTTCTTC	CSAFIASGGSSYNEQFF
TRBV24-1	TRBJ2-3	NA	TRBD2	TGTGCCACCAGTGTTAGCGGGAGGGCGAAAGGGCCAGATACGCAGTATTTT	CATSVSGRAKGPDTQYF
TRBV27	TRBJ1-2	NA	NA	TGTGCCAGCGGCCCGTTTAAGGGGTTGGGCTACACCTTC	CASGPFKGLGYTF
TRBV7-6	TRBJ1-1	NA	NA	TGTGCCAGCAGCCCTAGCGGGGAGGGGAGAACTTTCTTT	CASSPSGEGRTFF
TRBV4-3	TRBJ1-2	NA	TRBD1	TGCGCCAGCAGCCTTCTTCCCGGGACAGGGAACTATGGCTACACCTTC	CASSLLPGTGNYGYTF
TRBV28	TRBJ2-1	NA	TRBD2	TGTGCCAGCAGCCTGAGCGCGGGACTAGCGGGAGACCACAATGAGCAGTTCTTC	CASSLSAGLAGDHNEQFF
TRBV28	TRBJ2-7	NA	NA	TGTGCCAGCAGCTCGCCGGGCGGATTCTCCTACGAGCAGTACTTC	CASSSPGGFSYEQYF